Here is one TCR beta chain with its context. Here immunoSEQ multiplex PCR was the method, and the copy in TCRdb shows in-frame clones only, minus some. The data hold 110,000 or so clones, with approximately 84% observed a single time. The data derive from a study of control samples from healthy donors and cancer patients. The CDR3 has 15 amino acids. Germline assignment: CDR1 SGHNT and CDR2 YYREEE (reference sequence). V lost 2 bases and J lost 4; bases outside the gene matches: 5. V is TRBV5-4 and J is TRBJ1-2; 10 bases line up with TRBD1. This clonotype was sampled from a man aged 18-30 years in good health. Input material: blood. The CDR3 sequence: CASSFDRGPFYGYTF. The CDR3 DNA follows: TGTGCCAGCAGCTTCGACAGGGGGCCCTTCTATGGCTACACCTTC. The full variable domain, in which reference TRBV5-4 and TRBJ1-2 provide the parts outside the CDR3, is ETGVTQSPTHLIKTRGQQVTLRCSSQSGHNTVSWYQQALGQGPQFIFQYYREEENGRGNFPPRFSGLQFPNYSSELNVNALELDDSALYLCASSFDRGPFYGYTFGSGTRLTVV.